The subject of this entry is one TCR beta chain. Its antigen is currently unknown. This sample was taken from a study of CD4 T cells in relation to SARS-CoV-2 and coronaviruses. Study-level information: Controls used an HIV-1 Nef peptide pool or no peptide.

The assay was immunoSEQ multiplex PCR, and TCRdb's table has in-frame clones only and misses some. The table lists 20,000 to 30,000 clones, roughly four fifths of them singletons, with 13% in the top ten. Before the COVID-19 pandemic, during about 2011-2019, CD4+ T cells were taken from unexposed donors. The cells were cultured for 9 to 11 days before CD4+ T cells were isolated. Between the trimmed V and J ends, which lost 0 bases and 4 bases, there was a span of 15 bases. The CDR3 is 16 amino acids. From germline, CDR1 is LGHNA and CDR2 YSLEER. This chain links TRBV4-3 with TRBJ1-2; D possibly corresponds to TRBD1 (6 bases). The sequence was collected from a human donor in good health. The material sequenced was CD4+ T cells from PBMCs, cultured in vitro. CDR3: CASSQDGRGSPYGYTF. Written as DNA, the CDR3 is TGCGCCAGCAGCCAAGACGGCAGGGGCTCCCCCTATGGCTACACCTTC.